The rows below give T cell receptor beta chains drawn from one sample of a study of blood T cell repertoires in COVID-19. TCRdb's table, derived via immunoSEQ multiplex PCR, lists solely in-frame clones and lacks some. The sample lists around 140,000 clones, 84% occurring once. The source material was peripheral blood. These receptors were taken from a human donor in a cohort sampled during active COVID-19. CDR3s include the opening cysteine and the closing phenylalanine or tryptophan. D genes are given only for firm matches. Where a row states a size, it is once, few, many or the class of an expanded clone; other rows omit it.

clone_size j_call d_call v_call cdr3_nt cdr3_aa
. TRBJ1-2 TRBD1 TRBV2 TGTGCCAGCAGCCCGCGCGGACAGGGTGGTGGCTACACCTTC CASSPRGQGGGYTF
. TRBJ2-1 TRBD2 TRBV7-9 TGTGCCAGCAGCCCCGGGACTAGCGGACTCAATGAGCAGTTCTTC CASSPGTSGLNEQFF
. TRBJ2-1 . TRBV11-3 TGTGCCAGCAGCTTAGGGAACAGGGAATGGGATGAGCAGTTCTTC CASSLGNREWDEQFF
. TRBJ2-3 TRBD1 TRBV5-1 TGCGCCAGCAGCCCGGGGGACAGGAGCTCAGATACGCAGTATTTT CASSPGDRSSDTQYF
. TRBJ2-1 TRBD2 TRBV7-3 TGTGCCAGCAGCTCGCGGGGGAACCTCTACAATGAGCAGTTCTTC CASSSRGNLYNEQFF
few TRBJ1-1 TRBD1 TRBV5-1 TGCGCCAGCAGCGGTATGGGACAGACTGAAGCTTTCTTT CASSGMGQTEAFF
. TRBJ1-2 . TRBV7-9 TGTGCCAGCACTGTGGGGGCGTACAACCCTTTTGGCTACACCTTC CASTVGAYNPFGYTF
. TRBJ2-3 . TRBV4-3 TGCGCCAGCAGAGAGGAGGGGTTGGATACGCAGTATTTT CASREEGLDTQYF
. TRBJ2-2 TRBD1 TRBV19 TGTGCCAGTTCTGAGTGGGGCAGGGGGCCTTCGAACACCGGGGAGCTGTTTTTT CASSEWGRGPSNTGELFF
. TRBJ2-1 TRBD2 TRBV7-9 TGTGCCAGCAGCCCCCAAAACGGGAGGGGGTTCTTC CASSPQNGRGFF
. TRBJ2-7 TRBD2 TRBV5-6 TGTGCCAGCAGGAGGTGGGGGGGGTACGAGCAGTACTTC CASRRWGGYEQYF
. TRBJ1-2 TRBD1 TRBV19 TGTGCCAGTAGTGCCCTGAGGGGGCGAGGGTATGGCTACACCTTC CASSALRGRGYGYTF
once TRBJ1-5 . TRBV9 TGTGCCAGCAGCGTAGGGCCGGACAGCTATAGCAATCAGCCCCAGCATTTT CASSVGPDSYSNQPQHF
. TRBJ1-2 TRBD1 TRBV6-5 TGTGCCAGCAGTTACTCCGGGACAGGGGCTTTCTATGGCTACACCTTC CASSYSGTGAFYGYTF
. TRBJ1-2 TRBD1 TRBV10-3 TGTGCCATTACCAGGGACAGGGAACCTTCCTACACCTTC CAITRDREPSYTF
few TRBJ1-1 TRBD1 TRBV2 TGTGCCAGCAGTGAGACAGGGATGAACACTGAAGCTTTCTTT CASSETGMNTEAFF
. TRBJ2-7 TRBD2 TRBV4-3 TGCGCCAGCAGCCAAGATCGGGGAGGGAGGGACGAGCAGTACTTC CASSQDRGGRDEQYF
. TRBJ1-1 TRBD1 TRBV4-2 TGTGCCAGCAGCCCCCCCGGGGGGACAGGGGGAAACACTGAAGCTTTCTTT CASSPPGGTGGNTEAFF
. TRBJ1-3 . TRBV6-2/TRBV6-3 TGTGCCAGCAGTTCCTACAGGGCTGGAAACACCATATATTTT CASSSYRAGNTIYF
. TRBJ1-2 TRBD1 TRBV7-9 TGTGCCAGCAGTTATCTACCGGGACAGGGCCATGGCTACACCTTC CASSYLPGQGHGYTF
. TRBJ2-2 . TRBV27 TGTGCCAGCAGTTCGGACATCACCGGGGAGCTGTTTTTT CASSSDITGELFF
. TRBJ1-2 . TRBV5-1 TGCGCCAGCAGCTTGGACAGGACCGATGGCTACACCTTC CASSLDRTDGYTF
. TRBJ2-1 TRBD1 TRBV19 TGTGCCAGTAGTACGACAGGGATCGAGCAGTTCTTC CASSTTGIEQFF
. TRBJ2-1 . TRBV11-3 TGTGCCAGCAGCTTAGGCCAGGCCAGGGATGAGCAGTTCTTC CASSLGQARDEQFF
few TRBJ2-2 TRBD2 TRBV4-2 TGTGCCAGCAGCCAAGAAGACTCGGGGGGCGGGGAGCTGTTTTTT CASSQEDSGGGELFF
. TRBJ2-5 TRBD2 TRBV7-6 TGTGCCAGCAGCTTAGGGGGGCTAGCGGGGCAAGAGACCCAGTACTTC CASSLGGLAGQETQYF
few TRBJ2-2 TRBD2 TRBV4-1 TGCGCCAGCAGTCCGACTAGCGGGAACACCGGGGAGCTGTTTTTT CASSPTSGNTGELFF
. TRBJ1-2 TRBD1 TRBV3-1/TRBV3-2 TGTGCCAGCAGCCAATTGGACAGGGGTGGCTACACCTTC CASSQLDRGGYTF
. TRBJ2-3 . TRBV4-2 TGTGCCAGCAGGGAGTCCATACAGGGAGTTACGACAGATACGCAGTATTTT CASRESIQGVTTDTQYF
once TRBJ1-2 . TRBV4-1 TGCGCCAGCAGCCCCCCGACAGGTCCCGAGAGTGGCTACACCTTC CASSPPTGPESGYTF
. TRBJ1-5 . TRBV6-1 TGTGCCAGCAGTGGACTACAGGGTCCTCAAAATCAGCCCCAGCATTTT CASSGLQGPQNQPQHF
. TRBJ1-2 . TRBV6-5 TGTGCCGGCTACAAGACAGTCGACGGCTACACCTTC CAGYKTVDGYTF
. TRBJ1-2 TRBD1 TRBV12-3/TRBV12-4 TGTGCCAGCAGGGGGACAGTCGGCTACACCTTC CASRGTVGYTF
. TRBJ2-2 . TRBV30 TGTGCCTGGAGTGTACGGGCCGGGGAGCTGTTTTTT CAWSVRAGELFF
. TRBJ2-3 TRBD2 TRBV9 TGTGCCAGCAGCCCCCACGGGCGCGGGAGGGATACGCAGTATTTT CASSPHGRGRDTQYF
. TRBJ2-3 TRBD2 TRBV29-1 TGCAGCGTTACGGGACTATCCAGCACAGATACGCAGTATTTT CSVTGLSSTDTQYF
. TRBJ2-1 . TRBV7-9 TGTGCCAGCAGCTTATATCTTCACAATGAGCAGTTCTTC CASSLYLHNEQFF
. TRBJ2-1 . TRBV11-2 TGTGCCAGCAGCGGTCTTGGGGGGAGAACGGCCTACAATGAGCAGTTCTTC CASSGLGGRTAYNEQFF
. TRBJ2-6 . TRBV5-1 TGCGCCAGCAGCTTGGACGGAGCACCCTCTGGGGCCAACGTCCTGACTTTC CASSLDGAPSGANVLTF
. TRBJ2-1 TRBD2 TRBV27 TGTGCCAGCAGTTCCATAGCGGGGGGAGGCTACAATGAGCAGTTCTTC CASSSIAGGGYNEQFF
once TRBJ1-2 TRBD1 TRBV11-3 TGTGCCAGCAGTCCGATACAGGGGAACTATGGCTACACCTTC CASSPIQGNYGYTF
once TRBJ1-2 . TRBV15 TGTGCCACCAGCAGACGCGACAGGCCCTATGGCTACACCTTC CATSRRDRPYGYTF
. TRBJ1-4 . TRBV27 TGTGCCAGCAGTCCCGACCACAGGGTAACTAATGAAAAACTGTTTTTT CASSPDHRVTNEKLFF
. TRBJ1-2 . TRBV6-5 TGTGCCAGCAGCCAGGGTTTTGCATATGGCTACACCTTC CASSQGFAYGYTF